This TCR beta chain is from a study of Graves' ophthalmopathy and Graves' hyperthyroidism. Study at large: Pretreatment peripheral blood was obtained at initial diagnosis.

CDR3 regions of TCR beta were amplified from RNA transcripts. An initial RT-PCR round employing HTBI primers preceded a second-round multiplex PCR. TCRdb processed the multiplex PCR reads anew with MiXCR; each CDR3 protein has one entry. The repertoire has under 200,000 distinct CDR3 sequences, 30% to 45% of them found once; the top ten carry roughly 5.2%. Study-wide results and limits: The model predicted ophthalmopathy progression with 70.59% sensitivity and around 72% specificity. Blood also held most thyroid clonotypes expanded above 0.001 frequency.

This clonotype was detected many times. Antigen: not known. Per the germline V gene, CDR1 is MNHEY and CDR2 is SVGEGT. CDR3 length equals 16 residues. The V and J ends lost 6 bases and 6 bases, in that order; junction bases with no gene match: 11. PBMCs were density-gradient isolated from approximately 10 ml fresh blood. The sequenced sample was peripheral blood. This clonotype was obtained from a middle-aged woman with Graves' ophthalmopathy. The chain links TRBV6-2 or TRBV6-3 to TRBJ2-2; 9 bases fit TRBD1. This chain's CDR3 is CASSNTGGAGAGELFF. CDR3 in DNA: TGTGCCAGCAGCAATACAGGGGGCGCGGGTGCCGGGGAGCTGTTTTTT.